One sample yielded the 30 T cell receptor beta chains listed below, sequenced in a study of blood T cell repertoires in COVID-19 (TCRdb year 2020). Library preparation used the immunoSEQ multiplex PCR assay. The table comes from immuneACCESS by way of TCRdb, which keeps in-frame sequences with V and J called. Part of the clones is missing from these tables; in studies checked, under half for an unresolved V gene and the rest for unknown reasons. Here the sample has about 73,000 clones; approximately 83% occur a single time. In total, the top ten clones hold 2.5% of the sample. Sequences were obtained from peripheral blood. The receptors come from a man older than 75 with active or convalescent COVID-19.

The rearrangement uses TRBV13 and TRBJ2-2; 10 bases are a match to TRBD2. The J segment lost 6 bases and the V segment lost 5 bases, leaving 9 bases of the junction unmatched. The CDR3 extends over 16 amino acids. Germline V gene sequence: CDR1 PRHDT, CDR2 FYEKMQ (reference sequence). The CDR3 loop reads CASSPRIAGGPGELFF. The CDR3 coding sequence is TGTGCCAGCAGCCCCAGGATAGCGGGAGGACCCGGGGAGCTGTTTTTT.

This chain links TRBV7-9 with TRBJ2-7, with D possibly TRBD2 on 6 matching bases. The V gene lost 5 bases and the J gene lost 7 bases, with 15 bases spanning the gap. The CDR3 extends over 13 amino acids. CDR1 and CDR2 from the germline V gene are SEHNR and FQNEAQ (reference sequence). This chain's CDR3 is CASSGGRGLEQYF. CDR3 coding DNA: TGTGCCAGCAGCGGAGGACGGGGGTTGGAGCAGTACTTC. Full variable domain (rest looked up from reference TRBV7-9 and TRBJ2-7): DTGVSQNPRHKITKRGQNVTFRCDPISEHNRLYWYRQTLGQGPEFLTYFQNEAQLEKSRLLSDRFSAERPKGSFSTLEIQRTEQGDSAMYLCASSGGRGLEQYFGPGTRLTVT.

This clone appeared once. V is TRBV6-4 and J is TRBJ2-3; 8 bases line up with TRBD1. The CDR3 extends over 14 amino acids. V lost 3 bases to trimming and J lost 8 bases; unmatched junction nucleotides: 7. CDR1 and CDR2 (germline): MRHNA, SNTAGT. CDR3 amino acids: CASSEFQTGGTQYF. The CDR3 DNA reads as TGTGCCAGCAGTGAGTTTCAAACAGGGGGTACGCAGTATTTT.

The gene calls are TRBV6-6 and TRBJ2-1; possible D gene TRBD1, 5 bases. Trimming took off 6 bases at V and 9 bases at J, with 12 bases between the two ends. Germline V gene lookup returns CDR1 MNHNY and CDR2 SVGAGI (reference sequence). The CDR3 is made up of 12 amino acids. This CDR3 is CASSLLGREQFF. CDR3 sequence (DNA): TGTGCCAGCAGCCTTTTGGGGCGTGAGCAGTTCTTC.

This chain joins TRBV5-4 and TRBJ1-3; 8 bases line up with TRBD1. With V trimmed by 3 bases and J by 3 bases, 5 bases remained unmatched. CDR1 SGHNT and CDR2 YYREEE come from the germline V gene (reference sequence). CDR3 length: 15 amino acids. CDR3 sequence (DNA): TGTGCCAGCAGCTACCAGGGGGCGCGTGGAAACACCATATATTTT. Translating gives CASSYQGARGNTIYF.

The rearrangement links TRBV12-3 or TRBV12-4 to TRBJ2-2, with a possible D match to TRBD1 (5 bases). The V gene lost 6 bases and the J gene lost 8 bases, with 7 bases spanning the gap. This CDR3 spans 11 amino acids. DNA for the CDR3: TGTGCCAGCAGAGGGGTGGGGGAGCTGTTTTTT. The encoded protein is CASRGVGELFF.

This chain links TRBV28 with TRBJ2-7, with TRBD1 matching 7 bases. CDR3 size: 14 residues. V gave up 4 bases and J gave up 0 bases; unmatched junction bases: 3. The germline V gene has CDR1 MDHEN and CDR2 SYDVKM. CDR3 protein: CASSSRGSSYEQYF. The CDR3 nucleotides read TGTGCCAGCAGTTCCAGGGGGAGCTCCTACGAGCAGTACTTC.

The chain employs TRBV18 and TRBJ2-7, with D possibly matching TRBD1 (6 bases). Germline CDR1 is KGHSH and CDR2 is LQKENI. The CDR3 is 14 residues long. Trimming pared 2 bases from V and 6 bases from J, leaving 14 bases between. For the CDR3, the DNA is TGTGCCAGCTCACCAAGGGGGTTCTACGCCGAGCAGTACTTC. Translation gives CASSPRGFYAEQYF.

The genes are TRBV19 and TRBJ2-6; the D is unclear. Germline values: CDR1 LNHDA, CDR2 SQIVND (reference sequence). CDR3 length: 17 residues. V lost 7 bases to trimming and J lost 1 base, with 17 bases between them. The DNA for the CDR3 is TGTGCCAGTACCATCGGTACAGCCAGATCTGGGGCCAACGTCCTGACTTTC. Protein product: CASTIGTARSGANVLTF.

The rearrangement joins TRBV6-5 to TRBJ1-1; D remains unclear. The CDR3 contains 12 residues. The germline CDR1 and CDR2 sequences are MNHEY and SVGAGI. With 6 bases removed from V and 5 bases from J, the gap between germline ends came to 10 bases. CDR3 loop: CASSQLGTEAFF. The CDR3 DNA reads TGTGCCAGCAGCCAGCTCGGGACTGAAGCTTTCTTT.

The sample holds a few counts of this clone. V usage is TRBV6-5 and J usage is TRBJ1-2, with 8 bases lining up with TRBD1. Germline V gene lookup returns CDR1 MNHEY and CDR2 SVGAGI. This CDR3 region has 14 residues. The V and J ends lost 6 bases and 7 bases, in that order; junction bases with no gene match: 10. The CDR3 region is CASRPGQGGIGYTF. The CDR3 DNA is TGTGCCAGCAGGCCTGGACAGGGTGGGATTGGCTACACCTTC.

The rearrangement uses TRBV25-1 and TRBJ1-2; 9 bases align to TRBD1. Germline CDR1 reads MGHDK; CDR2 reads SYGVNS. The CDR3 contains 15 residues. Trimming removed 3 bases from V and 3 bases from J; junction bases left unmatched: 5. The CDR3 bases are TGTGCCAGCAGTGAGGAACAGGGGGCAGACTATGGCTACACCTTC. This gives the protein CASSEEQGADYGYTF.

The chain uses TRBV5-6 and TRBJ2-1; 7 nucleotides agree with TRBD2. In germline, CDR1 is SGHDT, CDR2 YYEEEE. The length of the CDR3 is 17 residues. The V gene end was trimmed by 3 bases and the J gene end by 2 bases; junction bases not matched to a gene: 11. The CDR3 region is CASSSPEGGGAYNEQFF. Written as DNA, the CDR3 is TGTGCCAGCAGCTCCCCGGAGGGCGGGGGAGCCTACAATGAGCAGTTCTTC.

The CDR3 nucleotides are TGTGCCAGCCTACAGGGGTTCCTCTCTGGAAACACCATATATTTT. It yields the protein CASLQGFLSGNTIYF. The chain recombines TRBV28 with TRBJ1-3; 7 nucleotides align to TRBD1. CDR1 and CDR2 (germline): MDHEN, SYDVKM. The CDR3 loop spans 15 amino acids. V lost 8 bases and J lost 0; bases outside the gene matches: 7.

The chain's CDR3 is CASSMSVLDTQYF. The CDR3 nucleotides are TGTGCCAGTAGTATGTCCGTCCTCGATACGCAGTATTTT. The J gene is TRBJ2-3, the V gene TRBV19, with D unresolved. The CDR3 contains 13 residues. Germline V gene data show CDR1 as LNHDA and CDR2 as SQIVND (reference sequence). V was trimmed by 3 bases and J by 6 bases, leaving 10 bases between them.

The rearrangement links TRBV6-2 or TRBV6-3 to TRBJ1-5; 7 bases agree with TRBD1. Trimming cost V 4 bases and J 7 bases; bases outside gene matches: 1. In germline, CDR1 is MNHEY, CDR2 SVGEGT. This CDR3 is 12 amino acids long. CDR3 coding DNA: TGTGCCAGCAGTTCGACAGGGCAGCCCCAGCATTTT. Residues: CASSSTGQPQHF.

The chain is built from TRBV10-3 and TRBJ2-3, with D possibly TRBD2 on 6 matching bases. Germline V gene sequence: CDR1 ENHRY, CDR2 SYGVKD. V was clipped by 11 bases and J by 5 bases, with 14 bases between them. The CDR3 contains 12 residues. The CDR3 DNA is TGTGCCGTCGGGGGAGCGGGAGATACGCAGTATTTT. Its translation: CAVGGAGDTQYF.

This sequence joins TRBV30 and TRBJ2-3; TRBD2 matches at 11 bases. The CDR3 runs 13 residues. The V gene end was trimmed by 5 bases and the J gene end by 4 bases; junction bases not matched to a gene: 2. Per the germline V gene, CDR1 is GTSNPN and CDR2 is SVGIG (reference sequence). The CDR3 spells CAWVAGGADTQYF. In nucleotides, the CDR3 is TGTGCCTGGGTAGCGGGGGGGGCAGATACGCAGTATTTT. The variable domain in full, with the rest retrieved from reference TRBV30 and TRBJ2-3, is SQTIHQWPATLVQPVGSPLSLECTVEGTSNPNLYWYRQAAGRGLQLLFYSVGIGQISSEVPQNLSASRPQDRQFILSSKKLLLSDSGFYLCAWVAGGADTQYFGPGTRLTVL.

V and J are TRBV6-6 and TRBJ1-1; the D gene is possibly TRBD1 (6 bases). CDR3 length equals 14 residues. V was shortened by 2 bases and J by 3 bases, with 10 bases between the two germline ends. CDR1 is MNHNY, CDR2 SVGAGI, per germline (reference sequence). CDR3 DNA sequence: TGTGCCAGCAGTTACCCGGCAGGGGACACTGAAGCTTTCTTT. This gives the protein CASSYPAGDTEAFF.

This chain connects TRBV2 to TRBJ1-4, with 9 bases that match TRBD1. The J segment lost 7 bases and the V segment lost 7 bases, leaving 7 bases of the junction unmatched. This CDR3 comprises 14 residues. Germline CDR1 is SNHLY and CDR2 is FYNNEI. The CDR3 DNA follows: TGTGCCAGCAAGACAGGGGGGAGAGGTGAAAAACTGTTTTTT. It translates to CASKTGGRGEKLFF.

The V and J genes are TRBV2 and TRBJ1-2; TRBD1 matches at 7 bases. Germline V gene lookup returns CDR1 SNHLY and CDR2 FYNNEI. CDR3 length equals 14 residues. V lost 4 bases to trimming and J lost 2 bases; unmatched junction nucleotides: 4. Here the CDR3 reads CASSAGTDNYGYTF. In DNA, the CDR3 is TGTGCCAGCAGTGCCGGGACAGACAACTATGGCTACACCTTC. Complete variable domain (other parts from reference TRBV2 and TRBJ1-2): EPEVTQTPSHQVTQMGQEVILRCVPISNHLYFYWYRQILGQKVEFLVSFYNNEISEKSEIFDDQFSVERPDGSNFTLKIRSTKLEDSAMYFCASSAGTDNYGYTFGSGTRLTVV.

This chain links TRBV12-3 or TRBV12-4 with TRBJ1-2, with unresolved D. This CDR3 has 12 amino acids. V lost 3 bases and J lost 4, with 6 bases in between. In DNA, the CDR3 is TGTGCCAGCAGTTTTCGGGTCTATGGCTACACCTTC. Residues: CASSFRVYGYTF.

The chain carries TRBV7-9 and TRBJ1-1, with D maybe TRBD1 (5 bases). CDR1 and CDR2 (germline): SEHNR, FQNEAQ (reference sequence). The CDR3 contains 12 residues. V lost 5 bases and J lost 11, with 15 bases in between. The CDR3 is CASSLQGRRAFF. The CDR3 bases are TGTGCCAGCAGCCTTCAGGGCCGCCGCGCTTTCTTT.

This clone was seen only once. The CDR3 loop is CASSYSWRKETQYF. The CDR3 nucleotides are TGTGCCAGCAGTTACTCGTGGCGGAAAGAGACCCAGTACTTC. This chain links TRBV6-2 or TRBV6-3 with TRBJ2-5; D gene uncertain. Germline V gene sequence: CDR1 MNHEY, CDR2 SVGEGT. CDR3 length equals 14 residues. Trimming stripped 0 bases from V and 3 bases from J, with 8 bases between.

The chain links TRBV5-3 to TRBJ1-4; D gene uncertain. TRBV5-3 is recorded as an ORF, its role being uncertain. The ends were cut back, 3 bases at V and 1 base at J, with 10 bases in the middle. The CDR3 has 15 residues. CDR3 protein: CARSSTGVTNEKLFF. The CDR3 DNA reads TGTGCCAGAAGCTCCACGGGAGTAACTAATGAAAAACTGTTTTTT.

The CDR3 nucleotides read TGCAGCGTCAGGACAGAAAATCAGCCCCAGCATTTT. Encoded protein: CSVRTENQPQHF. The rearrangement links TRBV29-1 to TRBJ1-5; weak D call: TRBD1 (6 bases). V gave up 6 bases and J gave up 4 bases, with 10 bases separating them. The CDR3 length is 12 residues. From germline, CDR1 is SQVTM and CDR2 ANQGSEA.

The table lists this clone with a count of one. The chain links TRBV6-5 to TRBJ1-1, with D maybe TRBD1 (5 bases). Trimming cost V 2 bases and J 5 bases, with 12 bases left between them. The length of the CDR3 is 14 residues. Germline lookup yields CDR1 MNHEY and CDR2 SVGAGI. The CDR3, as DNA: TGTGCCAGCAGTTACGAGTTCAGGGCTACTGAAGCTTTCTTT. Translated, it gives CASSYEFRATEAFF.

This sequence joins TRBV5-1 and TRBJ1-2; 9 nucleotides match TRBD1. CDR3 length: 14 residues. Germline V gives CDR1 SGHRS, CDR2 YFSETQ. V was clipped by 4 bases and J by 5 bases; unmatched bases: 6. The CDR3 region is CASSPRQGGYGYTF. Here the CDR3 DNA reads TGCGCCAGCAGCCCACGACAGGGGGGGTATGGCTACACCTTC.

V is TRBV18 and J is TRBJ2-1; D gene uncertain. The CDR3 consists of 13 residues. Germline CDR1 reads KGHSH; CDR2 reads LQKENI. V was trimmed by 3 bases and J by 6 bases, leaving 9 bases between them. The CDR3 sequence: CASSPPQLNEQFF. The CDR3 DNA is TGTGCCAGCTCACCTCCCCAACTCAATGAGCAGTTCTTC.

CDR3 DNA sequence: TGTGCCAGCAGCCAAGATATGTCGGCAGGGCGGGAGACCCAGTACTTC. It encodes CASSQDMSAGRETQYF. The chain couples TRBV3-1 (or the pseudogene TRBV3-2) to TRBJ2-5, with D possibly matching TRBD1 (5 bases). CDR3 length: 16 amino acids. V shed 0 bases and J shed 5 bases, with 16 bases lying between them. CDR1 and CDR2 from the germline V gene are LGHDT and YNNKEL (reference sequence).